This T cell receptor (beta chain) emerged from a study of OX40 agonist ivuxolimab in advanced cancers. About the research overall: Three patients got partial responses; one had hepatocellular carcinoma and two had cutaneous melanoma.

Prior autoimmune disease or systemic immunosuppression barred patients. V was pared by 4 bases and J by 5 bases, with 17 bases between. The CDR3 contains 15 residues. Germline assignment: CDR1 MGHRA and CDR2 YSYEKL. Only in-frame clones appear in the TCRdb table, and some are missing; sequencing was by immunoSEQ multiplex PCR. The sample records tens of thousands of clones, around 94% being singletons. Source: CD4+ or CD8+ T cells sorted from blood, taken in a trial of the OX40 agonist ivuxolimab. This chain links TRBV4-1 with TRBJ1-1; tentative D call: TRBD1 (5 bases). The sequence was collected from an adult with an advanced solid tumor such as melanoma, head and neck, liver or kidney cancer. CDR3 sequence reads: CASSLPGGVGTEAFF. The CDR3 region has the DNA TGCGCCAGCAGCCTCCCTGGGGGGGTCGGGACTGAAGCTTTCTTT.